Sequencing of this T cell receptor beta chain was carried out in a study of shared clonotypes between healthy human individuals (dated by TCRdb to about 2020). Notes on the research overall: Three men and a couple of women, aged 18 to 49 years, made up the cohort. To estimate repertoire size and how much clonotypes are shared between individuals, the study performed deep sequencing of blood TCR repertoires from five healthy adults. To increase sequencing depth and limit assay-specific biases, different laboratories used diverse techniques to prepare libraries and sequence TCR repertoires. Leukapheresis yielded between about 0.94 and 9 billion PBMCs per donor. What the research found in general, with its limitations: Pairwise subsampling indicated that sequencing depth was expected to affect the degree of clonotype sharing among donors. Because the study included a small number of donors, the genetic and exposure-history diversity represented was limited. Only blood was sampled, and tissue TCR repertoires likely differ from those in blood.

CDR1 and CDR2 were assigned from the germline V gene as WSHSY and SAAADI. V sheds 7 bases and J sheds 5 bases, leaving 17 bases between their ends. Including cysteine and phenylalanine, the CDR3 has 14 amino acids. Just the 42-base CDR3 DNA is kept, in frame starting at base 1. To note about this clone: Its antigen is unknown. Nothing much larger sits one base from this clone, and base qualities are not available.

Using the deep immunoSEQ assay, multiplex PCR amplified TCR CDR3 regions from genomic DNA. Extracted genomic DNA from each cell subset was spread evenly across all wells of several immunoSEQ 96-well plates, with each plate serving as a replicate. Each replicate PCR for unsorted PBMC received about 310 ng genomic DNA, equal to 25,000 to 30,000 T cell genomes. Ten immunoSEQ deep assay plates were used to sequence the unsorted PBMC genomic DNA. The purified libraries were quantified using a Qubit 3.0 fluorometer, sized with a Bioanalyzer 2100, and then quantified again using the KAPA Library Quantification kit. Each immunoSEQ 96-well plate was sequenced on its own single-read 150-cycle Illumina NextSeq 550 flow cell. The study's processing was this. Because the immunoSEQ output included only junctional sequences and no quality scores, the filtering could not be the same as the filtering used for full-length reads. Sequences were annotated with PyIR, a Python wrapper for IgBLAST v1.9, using IMGT germline references to assign V/J genes and CDR3. Reads were removed for weak V/J assignments (E-value above 1e-6), missing CDR3, stop codons, out-of-frame junctions, or ambiguous translated residues. V3J clonotypes were defined by identical inferred V gene, J gene, and CDR3 amino acid sequence. The percentage overlap between two repertoires was calculated by dividing the number of shared unique clonotypes by the size of the smaller repertoire. Repertoire richness was assessed with RTK rarefaction, the Chao1 estimator, and Recon v2.1 estimates of unobserved clonotypes. TCRdb provides this immuneACCESS table in a form limited to in-frame rearrangements. Some clones are lacking; in checked studies, under half of them reflect an unresolved V gene, and why the rest are absent is not known. V, J and clone size are taken as reported in that table, and D and trimming were inferred from the DNA itself. This sample gives a few hundred thousand clones in total; 79% of them show up just once. The ten largest clones capture roughly 12% of the sample.

Healthy HIV-negative adults with no recently reported acute infections or vaccinations were included as donors. Only Caucasian adults living in Nashville, Tennessee, USA were represented among the donors. In the unsorted samples, approximately 85 million PBMCs were counted, and genomic DNA was extracted using the QIAamp DNA Blood Mini kit. After blood collection by leukapheresis, PBMCs were isolated using Ficoll-Histopaque density gradient centrifugation and then cryopreserved in the vapor phase of liquid nitrogen. This receptor was taken from a woman aged 35 to 49 in good health. Some clones in this sample may be carry-over from other donors' samples. Sequences were obtained from PBMCs. In this chain, TRBV10-2 is recombined with TRBJ1-1; the D segment could be TRBD1, given 6 matching bases. The nucleotide sequence is given as TGCGCCAGCACACACAGGGAGCGGGTGACTGAAGCTTTCTTT. Its protein is CASTHRERVTEAFF.